These 10 T cell receptor beta chains originate from one sample sequenced in a study of CD8+ T cells in alopecia areata. The authors extracted RNA and reverse transcribed it into cDNA as the sequencing template. The data were produced by immunoSEQ multiplex PCR, yet TCRdb's version contains in-frame clones alone and is incomplete. Of about 300,000 clones in the sample, roughly 50% are singletons; the top ten hold 1.8%. Treatment meaning: oral pan-JAK inhibitor, 5-10 mg twice daily. Specimen: CD4+ T cells sorted from blood, collected at week 24, from a patient treated with tofacitinib. These receptors were collected from a human donor with alopecia areata.

The rearrangement joins TRBV4-3 to TRBJ1-2; weak D call: TRBD1 (5 bases). Germline V gene lookup returns CDR1 LGHNA and CDR2 YSLEER. V was shortened by 4 bases and J by 5 bases, with 17 bases between the two germline ends. CDR3 length: 15 residues. The CDR3 coding sequence is TGCGCCAGCAGCCCTGGACACGGCCGGCGTTATGGCTACACCTTC. This sequence encodes CASSPGHGRRYGYTF.

V and J are TRBV5-1 and TRBJ2-7; D ambiguous. The CDR3 is 10 residues long. Germline V gene lookup returns CDR1 SGHRS and CDR2 YFSETQ. With 0 bases removed from V and 9 bases from J, the gap between germline ends came to 4 bases. CDR3 sequence: CASSLDVQYF. The CDR3, as DNA: TGCGCCAGCAGCTTGGACGTGCAGTACTTC.

The rearrangement uses TRBV29-1 and TRBJ2-3; 8 positions match TRBD1. The J segment lost 2 bases and the V segment lost 7 bases, leaving 5 bases of the junction unmatched. The CDR3 covers 13 residues. Germline V gene data show CDR1 as SQVTM and CDR2 as ANQGSEA. The CDR3 DNA is TGCAGCGGGGGACAGGAGGCCACAGATACGCAGTATTTT. Residues: CSGGQEATDTQYF.

This clone was counted between two and nine times. The rearrangement links TRBV30 to TRBJ1-6; weak D call: TRBD1 (6 bases). Germline CDR1 and CDR2: GTSNPN and SVGIG (reference sequence). This CDR3 region has 13 residues. V was cut by 4 bases and J by 10 bases, with 14 bases left in between. The CDR3 nucleotides are TGTGCCTGGAAAGGGGGGTTTCGATCACCCCTCCACTTT. Amino acid sequence: CAWKGGFRSPLHF.

The genes are TRBV14 and TRBJ2-5, with D maybe TRBD2 (5 bases). This CDR3 is 15 amino acids long. Germline V gene sequence: CDR1 SGHDN, CDR2 FVKESK. Trimming shortened V by 4 bases and J by 0 bases, and 12 bases separated the two germline ends. The CDR3 loop reads CASSLLSGYQETQYF. The CDR3 DNA sequence: TGTGCCAGCAGCCTACTTTCGGGGTACCAAGAGACCCAGTACTTC.

The chain employs TRBV29-1 and TRBJ1-1; D remains ambiguous. This CDR3 comprises 13 residues. Germline lookup yields CDR1 SQVTM and CDR2 ANQGSEA. The V end was cut by 4 bases, the J end by 5 bases, with 14 bases between. CDR3 in amino acids: CSVGSSLGTEAFF. The CDR3 DNA follows: TGCAGCGTTGGTTCGTCCCTAGGTACTGAAGCTTTCTTT.

This clone has only a few counts. Within the sample, other DNA sequences also encode this same CDR3. The CDR3 DNA follows: TGTGCCAGTAGTATCGGACAGGATCGCAATGAGCAGTTCTTC. This sequence encodes CASSIGQDRNEQFF. The J gene is TRBJ2-1, the V gene TRBV19, with TRBD1 identical over 7 bases. After removal of 3 bases from V and 6 bases from J, the junction contained 5 bases not matched to a gene. CDR1 is LNHDA, CDR2 SQIVND, per germline (reference sequence). The CDR3 is made up of 14 amino acids.

The chain couples TRBV30 to TRBJ1-4; D is possibly TRBD1 (5 bases). This CDR3 is built from 13 residues. V was pared by 3 bases and J by 8 bases, with 13 bases between. Germline V gene data show CDR1 as GTSNPN and CDR2 as SVGIG (reference sequence). In nucleotides, the CDR3 is TGTGCCTGGAGCGGGGGAGGTGACGAAAAACTGTTTTTT. Translating it yields CAWSGGGDEKLFF.

This clone was seen only a few times. The rearrangement joins TRBV6-5 to TRBJ2-5, with unresolved D. The germline V and J ends were trimmed by 6 bases and 5 bases, with 7 bases remaining between them. Germline CDR1 reads MNHEY; CDR2 reads SVGAGI. The length of the CDR3 is 11 residues. CDR3 loop: CASRLVETQYF. CDR3 DNA sequence: TGTGCCAGCAGATTGGTTGAGACCCAGTACTTC.

The chain combines TRBV7-9 with TRBJ2-2; 10 bases fit TRBD1. V trimming: 8 bases; J trimming: 3 bases; junction bases outside the gene matches: 3. CDR1 and CDR2 (germline): SEHNR, FQNEAQ (reference sequence). The CDR3 is made up of 14 amino acids. The CDR3 DNA reads as TGTGCCAGCGCGGGACAGGGGTACACCGGGGAGCTGTTTTTT. Protein: CASAGQGYTGELFF.